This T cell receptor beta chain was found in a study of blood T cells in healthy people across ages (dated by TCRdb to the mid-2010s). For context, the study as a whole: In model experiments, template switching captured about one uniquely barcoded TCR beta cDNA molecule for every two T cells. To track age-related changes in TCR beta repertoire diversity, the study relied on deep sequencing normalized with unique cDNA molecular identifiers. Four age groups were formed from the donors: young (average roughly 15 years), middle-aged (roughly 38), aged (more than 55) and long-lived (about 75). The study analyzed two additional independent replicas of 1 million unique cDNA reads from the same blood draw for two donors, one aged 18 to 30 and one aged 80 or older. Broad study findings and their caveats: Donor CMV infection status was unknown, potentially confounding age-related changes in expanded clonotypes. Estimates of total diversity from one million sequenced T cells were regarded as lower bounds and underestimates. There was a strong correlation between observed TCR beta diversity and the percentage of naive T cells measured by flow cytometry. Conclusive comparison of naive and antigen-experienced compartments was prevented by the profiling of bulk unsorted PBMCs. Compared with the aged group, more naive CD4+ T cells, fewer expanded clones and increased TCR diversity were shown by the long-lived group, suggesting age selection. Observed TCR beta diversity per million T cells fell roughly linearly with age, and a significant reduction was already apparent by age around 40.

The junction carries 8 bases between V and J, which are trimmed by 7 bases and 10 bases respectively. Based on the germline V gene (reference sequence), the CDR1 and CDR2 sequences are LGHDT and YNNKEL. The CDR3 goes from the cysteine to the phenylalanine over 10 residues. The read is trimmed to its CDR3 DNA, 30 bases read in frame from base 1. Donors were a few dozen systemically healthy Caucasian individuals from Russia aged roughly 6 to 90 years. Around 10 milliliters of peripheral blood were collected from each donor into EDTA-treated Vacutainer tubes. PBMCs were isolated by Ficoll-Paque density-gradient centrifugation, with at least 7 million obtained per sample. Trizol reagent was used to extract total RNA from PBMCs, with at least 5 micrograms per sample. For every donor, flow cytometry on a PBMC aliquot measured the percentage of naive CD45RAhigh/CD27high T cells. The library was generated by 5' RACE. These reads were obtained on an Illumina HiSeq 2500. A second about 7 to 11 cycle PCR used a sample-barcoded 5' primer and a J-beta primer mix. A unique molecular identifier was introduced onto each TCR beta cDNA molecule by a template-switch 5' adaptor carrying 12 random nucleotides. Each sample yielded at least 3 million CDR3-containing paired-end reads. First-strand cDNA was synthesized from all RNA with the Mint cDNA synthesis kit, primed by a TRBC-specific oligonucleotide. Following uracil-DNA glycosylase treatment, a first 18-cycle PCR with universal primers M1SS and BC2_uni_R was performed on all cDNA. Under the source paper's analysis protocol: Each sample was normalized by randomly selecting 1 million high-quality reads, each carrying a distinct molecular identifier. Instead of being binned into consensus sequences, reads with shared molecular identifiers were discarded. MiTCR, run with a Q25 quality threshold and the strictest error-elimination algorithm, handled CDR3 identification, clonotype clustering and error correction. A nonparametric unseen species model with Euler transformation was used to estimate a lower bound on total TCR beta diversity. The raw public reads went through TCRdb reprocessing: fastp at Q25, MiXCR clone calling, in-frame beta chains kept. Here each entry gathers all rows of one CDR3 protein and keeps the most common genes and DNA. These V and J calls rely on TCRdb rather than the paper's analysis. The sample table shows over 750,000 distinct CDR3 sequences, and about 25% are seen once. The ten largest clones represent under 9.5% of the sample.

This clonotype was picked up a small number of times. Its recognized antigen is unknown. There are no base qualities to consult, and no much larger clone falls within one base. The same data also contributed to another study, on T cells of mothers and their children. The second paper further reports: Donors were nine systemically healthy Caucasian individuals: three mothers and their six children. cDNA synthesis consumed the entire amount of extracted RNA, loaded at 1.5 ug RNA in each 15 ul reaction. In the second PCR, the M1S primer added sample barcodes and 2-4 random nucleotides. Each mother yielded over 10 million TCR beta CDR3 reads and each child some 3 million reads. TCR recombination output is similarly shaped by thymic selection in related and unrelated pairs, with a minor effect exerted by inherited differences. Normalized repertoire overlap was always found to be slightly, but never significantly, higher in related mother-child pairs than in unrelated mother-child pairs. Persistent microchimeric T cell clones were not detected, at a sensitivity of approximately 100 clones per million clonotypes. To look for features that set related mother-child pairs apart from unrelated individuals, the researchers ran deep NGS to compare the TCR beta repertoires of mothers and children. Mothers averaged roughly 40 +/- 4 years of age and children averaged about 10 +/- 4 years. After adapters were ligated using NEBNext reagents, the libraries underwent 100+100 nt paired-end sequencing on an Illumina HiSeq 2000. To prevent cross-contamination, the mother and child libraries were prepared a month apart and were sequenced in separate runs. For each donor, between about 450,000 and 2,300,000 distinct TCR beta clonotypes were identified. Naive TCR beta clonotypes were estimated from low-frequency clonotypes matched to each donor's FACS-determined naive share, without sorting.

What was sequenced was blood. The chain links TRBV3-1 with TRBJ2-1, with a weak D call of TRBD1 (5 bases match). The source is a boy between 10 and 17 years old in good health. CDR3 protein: CASKGNEQFF. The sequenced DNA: TGTGCCAGCAAGGGGAACGAGCAGTTCTTC.